The next 7 T cell receptor beta chains were all read from a single sample in a study of cytomegalovirus exposure and HLA in healthy donors (dated by TCRdb to 2017 to 2019). The library was produced with the immunoSEQ multiplex PCR assay. For the multiplex PCR, a mixture combining 60 forward primers for TCR Vbeta segments and 13 reverse primers for TCR Jbeta segments was used. TCRdb took this table from immuneACCESS and kept in-frame rearrangements with V and J called. Such tables lack part of the clones; where checked against another copy, unresolved V genes explain under half of the gap, and the rest is unexplained. The sample table lists about 200,000 clones, 82% of them with a count of one. About 0.092% of the sample is held by the ten biggest clonotypes. Sequenced material: PBMCs. Every receptor here comes from a boy between 2 and 10 years old in good health and CMV-seronegative.

The chain couples TRBV4-3 to TRBJ2-7, with 7 positions matching TRBD1. The CDR3 consists of 12 residues. CDR1 and CDR2 (germline): LGHNA, YSLEER. The V gene end was trimmed by 5 bases and the J gene end by 7 bases; junction bases not matched to a gene: 5. The CDR3 sequence: CASSFQDREQYF. The CDR3 DNA is TGCGCCAGCAGCTTTCAGGACAGGGAGCAGTACTTC.

The rearrangement uses TRBV9 and TRBJ2-7; no reliable D call. Germline CDR1 reads SGDLS; CDR2 reads YYNGEE. Trimming shortened V by 0 bases and J by 0 bases, and 10 bases separated the two germline ends. The CDR3 is 15 amino acids. CDR3 in DNA: TGTGCCAGCAGCGTAGATCTCTCTAGCTCCTACGAGCAGTACTTC. Its protein is CASSVDLSSSYEQYF.

This sequence joins TRBV4-1 and TRBJ1-1; D is ambiguous. This CDR3 spans 15 amino acids. Between the trimmed V and J ends, which lost 1 base and 0 bases, there was a span of 9 bases. The germline gives CDR1 MGHRA, CDR2 YSYEKL. The CDR3 region is CASSQAGPVNTEAFF. As DNA, the CDR3 is TGCGCCAGCAGCCAAGCGGGTCCGGTGAACACTGAAGCTTTCTTT.

This clone was found once. The chain couples TRBV9 to TRBJ1-2; D may be TRBD1 (5 bases). The length of the CDR3 is 15 residues. V shed 0 bases and J shed 3 bases, with 12 bases lying between them. Germline values: CDR1 SGDLS, CDR2 YYNGEE. The chain's CDR3 is CASSVDVGGDYGYTF. CDR3 bases: TGTGCCAGCAGCGTAGACGTCGGGGGGGACTATGGCTACACCTTC.

The V call is TRBV4-2, the J call TRBJ2-7, with D possibly being TRBD1 (5 bases). The CDR3 sequence is 16 residues long. Trimming removed 0 bases at V and 3 bases at J, with 15 bases between. Germline CDR1 reads LGHNA; CDR2 reads YNFKEQ. The CDR3 DNA sequence: TGTGCCAGCAGCCAAGATTCGGTTCAGGGTCGCTACGAGCAGTACTTC. Its translation is CASSQDSVQGRYEQYF.

The chain employs TRBV27 and TRBJ2-1, with a tentative D call TRBD1 (5 bases). CDR1 is MNHEY, CDR2 SMNVEV, per germline (reference sequence). Trimming cost V 5 bases and J 4 bases, with 9 bases left between them. This CDR3 comprises 13 residues. The CDR3 DNA reads TGTGCCAGCAGTCCGACAGCTTACAATGAGCAGTTCTTC. Translated, it gives CASSPTAYNEQFF.

Details on this clone: Other DNA sequences in the sample encode the same CDR3. This sequence joins TRBV27 and TRBJ2-7, with 9 nucleotides matching TRBD1. Trimming cost V 8 bases and J 3 bases; bases outside gene matches: 8. The CDR3 loop spans 14 amino acids. Germline V lookup: CDR1 MNHEY, CDR2 SMNVEV (reference sequence). CDR3 protein: CASSRTGAVYEQYF. The CDR3 nucleotides read TGTGCCAGCTCGAGGACAGGGGCGGTCTACGAGCAGTACTTC.